This TCR beta chain derives from a study of cytomegalovirus exposure and HLA in healthy donors. A remark on this clone: No antigen is known for it.

CDR1 and CDR2 from the germline V gene are MNHEY and SVGAGI. CDR3 size: 15 residues. The V segment lost 6 bases and the J segment 6 bases; nucleotides outside the gene matches: 6. Sequenced by immunoSEQ multiplex PCR; TCRdb stores in-frame clones only, minus some. The profile shows tens of thousands of clones, roughly 97% of them singletons. The study, taken as a whole, reports: Three CMV-associated chains proved CMV antigen-specific in vitro. It was found in a later analysis that first-cohort TCR clusters tended to co-occur in the 90 to 150 validation repertoires. Among TCR beta chains, those listed as cytomegalovirus-associated numbered around 180. Most TCR sequences proved rare, with some public TCRs found in many donors.

The chain combines TRBV6-5 with TRBJ2-1, with 12 positions matching TRBD2. The receptor was isolated from a man aged 18 to 35 in good health and CMV-seronegative. Sequencing was done on a sample of PBMCs. Here the CDR3 DNA reads TGTGCCAGCAGATCCGGACTAGCGGGATTCAATGAGCAGTTCTTC. This gives the protein CASRSGLAGFNEQFF.